The 12 T cell receptor beta chains given below trace back to one sample, sequenced in a study of T cells in Graves' hyperthyroidism and ophthalmopathy. Researchers took RNA transcripts and amplified the TCR beta CDR3 regions from them. First-round RT-PCR with HTBI primers amplified the TCR CDR3 region. TCRdb reprocessed the multiplex PCR reads via MiXCR and lists one record per CDR3 protein. The data show about 260,000 distinct CDR3 sequences, less than 30% seen once. The source material was blood. The receptors here all came from a middle-aged man with Graves' hyperthyroidism that later progressed to Graves' ophthalmopathy.

The table lists this clonotype with many counts. The chain couples TRBV10-3 to TRBJ2-2; 9 positions agree with TRBD2. In germline, CDR1 is ENHRY, CDR2 SYGVKD. The CDR3 contains 15 residues. With V trimmed by 10 bases and J by 6 bases, 12 bases remained unmatched. The CDR3 loop reads CATRTGTSNPGELFF. CDR3 bases: TGTGCCACCAGAACCGGGACTAGCAATCCCGGGGAGCTGTTTTTT.

The sample holds many counts of this clonotype. V usage is TRBV27 and J usage is TRBJ2-6; a weak D match, TRBD1 (7 bases). Per germline, CDR1 MNHEY and CDR2 SMNVEV (reference sequence). The CDR3 contains 18 residues. The V end lost 3 bases, the J end lost 2 bases, and 17 bases lay between the germline ends. Here the CDR3 reads CASSFRQGGVTGANVLTF. The CDR3 DNA sequence: TGTGCCAGCAGTTTTCGCCAGGGGGGTGTCACTGGGGCCAACGTCCTGACTTTC.

This clonotype showed up many times. The chain recombines TRBV10-1 with TRBJ2-7; the match to TRBD2 covers 9 bases. J was trimmed by 6 bases and V by 5 bases; bases with no gene match: 8. This CDR3 region has 14 residues. Germline lookup yields CDR1 WNHNN and CDR2 SYGVQD (reference sequence). The CDR3 region is CASSTGTSSSEQYF. The CDR3 coding sequence is TGCGCCAGCAGTACCGGGACTAGCAGCTCCGAGCAGTACTTC.

This clonotype was found many times. The rearrangement joins TRBV30 to TRBJ2-5, with D perhaps TRBD1 (5 bases). From germline, CDR1 is GTSNPN and CDR2 SVGIG (reference sequence). V lost 4 bases and J lost 4, with 16 bases in between. The CDR3 totals 14 residues. The chain's CDR3 is CAWTLRGVGETQYF. In DNA form, the CDR3 reads TGTGCCTGGACACTAAGGGGCGTGGGAGAGACCCAGTACTTC.

The table lists this clonotype with many counts. The rearrangement links TRBV6-1 to TRBJ1-1, with a possible D match to TRBD1 (5 bases). The CDR3 spans 17 residues. V lost 2 bases, J lost 0 bases, and 16 bases lay in between. Germline values: CDR1 MNHNS, CDR2 SASEGT. CDR3 sequence: CASSEPIGNRLNTEAFF. In DNA form, the CDR3 reads TGTGCCAGCAGTGAACCCATTGGAAACAGGTTGAACACTGAAGCTTTCTTT.

This clonotype was detected ten times or more. The chain has TRBV10-3 and TRBJ2-2; D tentatively reads TRBD1 or TRBD2 (5 bases each). The V gene's germline CDR1 is ENHRY and CDR2 SYGVKD. This CDR3 contains 16 residues. V shed 6 bases and J shed 7 bases, with 21 bases lying between them. CDR3 protein: CAIRPHGGVYNGELFF. The DNA of the CDR3 is TGTGCCATCAGGCCCCATGGGGGAGTCTACAACGGGGAGCTGTTTTTT.

This rearrangement joins TRBV28 to TRBJ2-7; 8 positions agree with TRBD1. Germline lookup yields CDR1 MDHEN and CDR2 SYDVKM. The trim removed 4 bases at V and 2 bases at J, leaving 10 bases unmatched. The CDR3 is 16 residues long. DNA of the CDR3: TGTGCCAGCAGTTCCGGACAGGGCGTAAGGACCTACGAGCAGTACTTC. It specifies CASSSGQGVRTYEQYF.

This clonotype was counted many times. This chain links TRBV6-1 with TRBJ2-7; no firm D call. Trimming left V 6 bases short and J 2 bases short, with 14 bases between. The CDR3 runs to 14 residues. Germline CDR1 and CDR2: MNHNS and SASEGT. The CDR3 DNA follows: TGTGCCAGCAGCAAACGGGCCACGGCCTACGAGCAGTACTTC. Protein sequence: CASSKRATAYEQYF.

This clonotype was seen ten or more times. The V and J genes are TRBV30 and TRBJ2-6, with a weak D call TRBD2 (6 bases). This CDR3 contains 18 residues. The germline V gene has CDR1 GTSNPN and CDR2 SVGIG (reference sequence). V lost 4 bases to trimming and J lost 3 bases, with 22 bases between them. The chain's CDR3 is CAWKIGGGLSRGANVLTF. Written as DNA, the CDR3 is TGTGCCTGGAAGATCGGGGGAGGTCTTTCGCGTGGGGCCAACGTCCTGACTTTC.

This chain uses TRBV30 with TRBJ2-2; D gene ambiguous. The CDR3 spans 14 residues. V was trimmed by 5 bases and J by 1 base, leaving 11 bases between them. Germline V lookup: CDR1 GTSNPN, CDR2 SVGIG (reference sequence). This CDR3 is CAWGVVRNTGELFF. The DNA for the CDR3 is TGTGCCTGGGGGGTTGTTCGGAACACCGGGGAGCTGTTTTTT.

This clonotype was picked up one time. V is TRBV28 and J is TRBJ1-5; D gene unclear. In germline, CDR1 is MDHEN, CDR2 SYDVKM. V was shortened by 6 bases and J by 6 bases, with 9 bases between the two germline ends. The CDR3 consists of 12 residues. The DNA for the CDR3 is TGTGCCAGCAGGAGACCCGTTCAGCCCCAGCATTTT. This sequence encodes CASRRPVQPQHF.

This clonotype was seen repeatedly, ten times or more. The chain employs TRBV29-1 and TRBJ2-7; the D is unclear. The CDR3 consists of 10 residues. Germline V gene lookup returns CDR1 SQVTM and CDR2 ANQGSEA. Trimming removed 3 bases from V and 7 bases from J, with 7 bases in between. The CDR3: CSVDLGEQYF. The CDR3 nucleotides read TGCAGCGTTGATCTGGGGGAGCAGTACTTC.